A single sample is the source of the 15 T cell receptor beta chains below, sequenced in a study of cytomegalovirus exposure and HLA in healthy donors. With 60 Vbeta and 13 Jbeta primers, the PCR was carried out. Here immunoSEQ multiplex PCR was the method, and the copy in TCRdb shows in-frame clones only, minus some. The data contain 95,000 to 100,000 clones, more than 75% of them singletons. Sequenced: PBMCs. All receptors derive from a woman in her sixties or seventies in good health and CMV-seronegative.

The V and J genes are TRBV5-6 and TRBJ2-7, with D possibly matching TRBD1 (6 bases). CDR1 and CDR2 (germline): SGHDT, YYEEEE. V was pared by 5 bases and J by 1 base, with 13 bases between. The CDR3 length is 14 residues. DNA of the CDR3: TGTGCCAGCAGTTACGGGACATTTTCCTACGAGCAGTACTTC. Translation: CASSYGTFSYEQYF.

V is TRBV5-8 and J is TRBJ2-7; D perhaps matches TRBD2 (5 bases). Deletions cut 1 base from V and 13 bases from J, with 9 bases between. This CDR3 contains 10 residues. Germline CDR1 and CDR2: SGHTS and YDEGEE. The CDR3: CASSLSGVYF. In nucleotides, the CDR3 is TGTGCCAGCAGCTTGTCCGGGGTTTACTTC.

The chain links TRBV6-5 to TRBJ1-4, with 7 bases lining up with TRBD1. V shed 6 bases, J shed 4 bases, and the junction held 5 bases outside the gene matches. Germline loops: CDR1 MNHEY, CDR2 SVGAGI. The CDR3 is 14 residues long. The CDR3 nucleotides are TGTGCCAGCAGCTCGGGACAGAGTAATGAAAAACTGTTTTTT. It yields the protein CASSSGQSNEKLFF.

The CDR3 here is CSALRGDTQYF. For the CDR3, the DNA is TGCAGTGCCCTCAGGGGGGATACGCAGTATTTT. V and J are TRBV20-1 and TRBJ2-3, with 7 bases lining up with TRBD1. The CDR3 is made up of 11 amino acids. Germline lookup yields CDR1 DFQATT and CDR2 SNEGSKA (reference sequence). V gave up 6 bases and J gave up 6 bases; unmatched junction bases: 3.

This chain connects TRBV6-1 to TRBJ2-2; D gene uncertain. Germline values: CDR1 MNHNS, CDR2 SASEGT. The germline V and J ends were trimmed by 8 bases and 4 bases, with 8 bases remaining between them. The CDR3 contains 12 residues. CDR3 DNA: TGTGCCAGCCTAGTCAGCACCGGGGAGCTGTTTTTT. Translated, it gives CASLVSTGELFF.

V gene TRBV30 combines with J gene TRBJ1-5; TRBD1 is a possible D gene (6 bases). CDR3 length equals 16 residues. The germline V and J ends were trimmed by 1 base and 0 bases, with 13 bases remaining between them. Germline assignment: CDR1 GTSNPN and CDR2 SVGIG (reference sequence). The CDR3 reads CAWSGGTKYSNQPQHF. CDR3 DNA: TGTGCCTGGAGTGGGGGGACAAAGTATAGCAATCAGCCCCAGCATTTT.

The chain is built from TRBV6-1 and TRBJ2-1, with TRBD1 as a possible D gene (7 bases). This CDR3 has 15 amino acids. Per germline, CDR1 MNHNS and CDR2 SASEGT. Trimming pared 3 bases from V and 2 bases from J, leaving 11 bases between. In DNA, the CDR3 is TGTGCCAGCAGTGAGCGGGACAGACCCTACAATGAGCAGTTCTTC. Translated, it gives CASSERDRPYNEQFF.

This clone showed up just once. This sequence joins TRBV5-1 and TRBJ1-1; D remains unclear. The ends were cut back, 1 base at V and 0 bases at J, with 13 bases in the middle. CDR3 length: 16 residues. The germline CDR1 and CDR2 sequences are SGHRS and YFSETQ. CDR3 coding DNA: TGCGCCAGCAGCTTGTATGTTGGGCAATTGAACACTGAAGCTTTCTTT. Residues: CASSLYVGQLNTEAFF.

V usage is TRBV30 and J usage is TRBJ2-7; the match to TRBD2 covers 10 bases. The CDR3 runs 17 residues. Germline CDR1 and CDR2: GTSNPN and SVGIG (reference sequence). V lost 0 bases and J lost 5; bases outside the gene matches: 13. This CDR3 is CAWSVHPPSGSTHEQYF. The CDR3 coding sequence is TGTGCCTGGAGTGTACATCCCCCTAGCGGGAGTACCCACGAGCAGTACTTC.

The V and J genes are TRBV9 and TRBJ1-1; D not resolved. Germline CDR1 is SGDLS and CDR2 is YYNGEE. This CDR3 has 13 residues. Trimming removed 4 bases at V and 7 bases at J, with 14 bases between. The CDR3 loop reads CASSPSLTGEAFF. CDR3 in DNA: TGTGCCAGCAGCCCCTCATTGACGGGTGAAGCTTTCTTT.

V and J are TRBV6-1 and TRBJ2-1; the D gene is possibly TRBD2 (6 bases). The CDR3 covers 14 residues. Germline V gives CDR1 MNHNS, CDR2 SASEGT. V was cut by 5 bases and J by 8 bases, with 16 bases left in between. The chain's CDR3 is CASSLIVGGYEQFF. The CDR3 DNA sequence: TGTGCCAGCAGTCTTATCGTGGGAGGATATGAGCAGTTCTTC.

This chain joins TRBV14 and TRBJ2-5, with 7 positions matching TRBD1. Germline V gene lookup returns CDR1 SGHDN and CDR2 FVKESK. The trim removed 0 bases at V and 5 bases at J, leaving 18 bases unmatched. There are 19 residues in the CDR3. The CDR3 region has the DNA TGTGCCAGCAGCCAAGATATGTTCGGAGACAGGGCCCGGAGGGAGACCCAGTACTTC. Amino acid sequence: CASSQDMFGDRARRETQYF.

This sequence joins TRBV5-8 and TRBJ1-5; D remains ambiguous. The CDR3 spans 13 residues. Trimming removed 1 base from V and 7 bases from J, with 9 bases in between. Germline CDR1 is SGHTS and CDR2 is YDEGEE. The CDR3 sequence is CASSLRGRQPQHF. In DNA, the CDR3 is TGTGCCAGCAGCTTGAGAGGGCGGCAGCCCCAGCATTTT.

The genes are TRBV27 and TRBJ1-1; no firm D call. CDR3 length: 13 residues. Per germline, CDR1 MNHEY and CDR2 SMNVEV (reference sequence). Trimming shortened V by 2 bases and J by 7 bases, and 11 bases separated the two germline ends. The CDR3 bases are TGTGCCAGCAGTTTAGGGCAGGCTCATGAAGCTTTCTTT. Its protein product is CASSLGQAHEAFF.

This chain links TRBV9 with TRBJ2-3; D might be TRBD2 (6 bases). V gave up 4 bases and J gave up 1 base, with 16 bases separating them. CDR3 length: 16 amino acids. CDR1 SGDLS and CDR2 YYNGEE come from the germline V gene. Here the CDR3 reads CASSSNPASGTDTQYF. The CDR3 DNA reads TGTGCCAGCAGCTCCAATCCGGCTAGCGGCACAGATACGCAGTATTTT.